This is a list of T cell receptor beta chains from one sample in a study of technical replicates of blood from a handful of donors. Sequencing used immunoSEQ multiplex PCR; TCRdb keeps in-frame clones, though not all of them. The sample has some 48,000 clones; 95% to 97% are singletons. The sample comprised T cells isolated from PBMCs. The source of these receptors is a human donor in good health. Each CDR3 is given with its conserved first and last residue. A D gene is named only where the DNA matches it firmly. Size is stated for part of the rows, as once, few or many counts, or as a class when the clone is expanded.

v_call	j_call	clone_size	d_call	cdr3_nt	cdr3_aa
TRBV11-2	TRBJ2-1	-	-	TGTGCCAGCAGCCTTTGGAGAAGCTCCTACAATGAGCAGTTCTTC	CASSLWRSSYNEQFF
TRBV7-6	TRBJ2-1	-	-	TGTGCCAGCAGCTTAGGAGGCGGGTACTCCTACAATGAGCAGTTCTTC	CASSLGGGYSYNEQFF
TRBV15	TRBJ1-5	-	-	TGTGCCACCAGCGGGGGCAGGAGCAATCAGCCCCAGCATTTT	CATSGGRSNQPQHF
TRBV6-5	TRBJ2-7	-	TRBD1	TGTGCCAGCAGAACGCCGGGACAGGGAAGACAGTACTTC	CASRTPGQGRQYF
TRBV7-9	TRBJ1-4	-	-	TGTGCCAGCAGCTTAGGTGGGGGCGAAAAACTGTTTTTT	CASSLGGGEKLFF
TRBV18	TRBJ2-7	-	-	TGTGCCAGCTCACCCTTCAGGGATTCCTACGAGCAGTACTTC	CASSPFRDSYEQYF
TRBV5-1	TRBJ2-7	-	-	TGCGCCAGCAGCTTGGACGGCTCCTACGAGCAGTACTTC	CASSLDGSYEQYF
TRBV11-2	TRBJ1-1	-	-	TGTGCCAGCAGCCCACAGGTGATAAACACTGAAGCTTTCTTT	CASSPQVINTEAFF
TRBV6-5	TRBJ2-2	-	-	TGTGCCAGCAGTTACGTTGTGAGAACCGGGGAGCTGTTTTTT	CASSYVVRTGELFF
TRBV6-6	TRBJ2-5	-	-	TGTGCCAGCAGTTACTCCTTCAGGGGCCAAGAGACCCAGTACTTC	CASSYSFRGQETQYF
TRBV7-3	TRBJ2-1	-	-	TGTGCCAGCAGCTTCATGTCCGGGTCCAATGAGCAGTTCTTC	CASSFMSGSNEQFF
TRBV10-1	TRBJ1-1	-	-	TGCGCCAGCAGTGAGTCAACTACGGGGGGGAACACTGAAGCTTTCTTT	CASSESTTGGNTEAFF
TRBV6-5	TRBJ2-7	-	-	TGTGCCAGCAGTTATGGACACTTCTACGAGCAGTACTTC	CASSYGHFYEQYF
TRBV4-3	TRBJ2-6	few	TRBD1	TGCGCCAGCAGCCAAATTCAGGGGGTCTCTGGGGCCAACGTCCTGACTTTC	CASSQIQGVSGANVLTF
TRBV27	TRBJ2-7	-	-	TGTGCCAGCAGTCAAGGTGCTAGCGAGCAGTACTTC	CASSQGASEQYF
TRBV12-5	TRBJ2-2	-	TRBD2	TGTGCTAGTGGAAACGGGGTAACTCCGGGACTAGCGGGATTGTACACCGGGGAGCTGTTTTTT	CASGNGVTPGLAGLYTGELFF
TRBV4-3	TRBJ2-7	once	TRBD2	TGCGCCAGCAGCCTAGCGGGAGAAAGGGAGCAGTACTTC	CASSLAGEREQYF
TRBV7-8	TRBJ1-2	-	-	TGTGCCAGCGTCGGACAGAACTATGGCTACACCTTC	CASVGQNYGYTF
TRBV5-4	TRBJ1-1	-	TRBD1	TGTGCCAGCAGCAAGGGGGCTGGGGAAACTGAAGCTTTCTTT	CASSKGAGETEAFF
TRBV5-4	TRBJ2-1	-	-	TGTGCCAGCAGCCTACTGATTGACAATGAGCAGTTCTTC	CASSLLIDNEQFF
TRBV5-6	TRBJ1-3	-	TRBD1	TGTGCCAGCAGCTTGGTGGCTACCGGGACAGGGGGAAACACCATATATTTT	CASSLVATGTGGNTIYF
TRBV9	TRBJ2-5	-	TRBD2	TGTGCCAGCAGCCCGTTAGCGGGAGGGGAGGGGGCGGAGACCCAGTACTTC	CASSPLAGGEGAETQYF